Presented here are 25 T cell receptor beta chains from one specimen sequenced in a study of shared clonotypes between healthy human individuals. As defined, naive CD8 cells were CD45RO-negative and positively selected for CCR7, with terminally differentiated effector memory CD45RA+ cells excluded. Assay: immunoSEQ multiplex PCR; the TCRdb copy retains only in-frame clones and omits some. The sample contains over 2 million clones, around 96% of which appear only once. Material: naive CD8+ T cells sorted from blood. The origin of the receptors is a man between 18 and 35 years old in good health.

This chain uses TRBV6-6 with TRBJ2-7; 7 nucleotides agree with TRBD2. Trimming at V came to 5 bases and at J to 0 bases, leaving 4 bases not matched to a gene. Per germline, CDR1 MNHNY and CDR2 SVGAGI (reference sequence). The CDR3 contains 14 residues. The CDR3 spells CASSTAGFSYEQYF. DNA of the CDR3: TGTGCCAGCAGTACAGCGGGGTTCTCCTACGAGCAGTACTTC.

The chain is built from TRBV27 and TRBJ1-4; possible D gene TRBD1, 5 bases. CDR1 and CDR2 (germline): MNHEY, SMNVEV (reference sequence). This CDR3 spans 14 amino acids. The V end lost 5 bases, the J end lost 3 bases, and 10 bases lay between the germline ends. The CDR3 region is CASSDWGSNEKLFF. The CDR3 DNA is TGTGCCAGCAGTGATTGGGGGTCTAATGAAAAACTGTTTTTT.

The gene calls are TRBV11-3 and TRBJ2-1; D is undetermined. Germline V gene sequence: CDR1 SGHNT, CDR2 YENEEA. This CDR3 is 13 amino acids long. V was trimmed by 3 bases and J by 8 bases, leaving 11 bases between them. The CDR3 nucleotides read TGTGCCAGCAGCTTCGGCACCGTCCATGAGCAGTTCTTC. Protein sequence: CASSFGTVHEQFF. The full variable domain, in which reference TRBV11-3 and TRBJ2-1 provide the parts outside the CDR3, is EAGVVQSPRYKIIEKKQPVAFWCNPISGHNTLYWYLQNLGQGPELLIRYENEEAVDDSQLPKDRFSAERLKGVDSTLKIQPAELGDSAVYLCASSFGTVHEQFFGPGTRLTVL.

The chain recombines TRBV7-8 with TRBJ2-7, with D perhaps TRBD1 or TRBD2 (7 bases each). Germline values: CDR1 SGHVS, CDR2 FQNEAQ. This CDR3 comprises 13 residues. Trimming took off 6 bases at V and 3 bases at J, with 12 bases between the two ends. CDR3 residues: CASSSGGGYEQYF. CDR3 bases: TGTGCCAGCAGTTCAGGGGGGGGCTACGAGCAGTACTTC.

For this clone: Other DNA variants within this sample encode the same CDR3. The rearrangement joins TRBV4-1 to TRBJ2-7; D gene unclear. Germline CDR1 is MGHRA and CDR2 is YSYEKL. With 0 bases removed from V and 1 base from J, the gap between germline ends came to 7 bases. CDR3 length equals 14 residues. The CDR3 nucleotides are TGCGCCAGCAGCCAAGATCCCGAGTCCTACGAGCAGTACTTC. Translating gives CASSQDPESYEQYF.

The chain recombines TRBV28 with TRBJ2-1, with D perhaps matching TRBD2 (5 bases). The CDR3 is 15 residues long. Trimming took off 5 bases at V and 0 bases at J, with 11 bases between the two ends. Germline assignment: CDR1 MDHEN and CDR2 SYDVKM. The CDR3 DNA reads TGTGCCAGCAGTCCCCGGACTGTCTCCTACAATGAGCAGTTCTTC. Translated: CASSPRTVSYNEQFF.

V gene TRBV6-1 combines with J gene TRBJ2-7, with no clear D. The CDR3 is made up of 14 amino acids. Germline values: CDR1 MNHNS, CDR2 SASEGT. V was pared by 0 bases and J by 2 bases, with 8 bases between. CDR3 coding DNA: TGTGCCAGCAGTGAAGCGGGCACAACCTACGAGCAGTACTTC. Translating gives CASSEAGTTYEQYF.

The chain recombines TRBV28 with TRBJ1-2; the match to TRBD1 covers 9 bases. Germline CDR1 reads MDHEN; CDR2 reads SYDVKM. After removal of 2 bases from V and 4 bases from J, the junction contained 14 bases not matched to a gene. The CDR3 runs 18 residues. The CDR3 DNA follows: TGTGCCAGCAGTTTACCACCGGGACAGGGACCTGCTGGCTATGGCTACACCTTC. Encoded protein: CASSLPPGQGPAGYGYTF.

This chain connects TRBV25-1 to TRBJ1-3; no firm D call. The CDR3 loop spans 15 amino acids. The germline gives CDR1 MGHDK, CDR2 SYGVNS. The V end lost 5 bases, the J end lost 0 bases, and 11 bases lay between the germline ends. CDR3 DNA sequence: TGTGCCAGCAGTCCCGTGGGGTTCTCTGGAAACACCATATATTTT. Its protein product is CASSPVGFSGNTIYF.

The chain combines TRBV28 with TRBJ2-4; D is perhaps TRBD1 (5 bases). Germline V gene lookup returns CDR1 MDHEN and CDR2 SYDVKM. With 7 bases removed from V and 4 bases from J, the gap between germline ends came to 8 bases. The CDR3 sequence is 12 residues long. The CDR3 reads CASTDSKNIQYF. CDR3 in DNA: TGTGCCAGCACCGACAGTAAAAACATTCAGTACTTC.

On this clone: This sample includes further DNA sequences coding for the same CDR3. The chain employs TRBV5-6 and TRBJ2-3, with D uncertain. Trimming left V 0 bases short and J 1 base short, with 6 bases between. CDR1 is SGHDT, CDR2 YYEEEE, per germline. The CDR3 is 14 residues long. The CDR3 DNA reads as TGTGCCAGCAGCTTGGGCTTCCGCACAGATACGCAGTATTTT. Protein: CASSLGFRTDTQYF.

The chain combines TRBV7-9 with TRBJ2-7; D call uncertain. The germline V gene has CDR1 SEHNR and CDR2 FQNEAQ (reference sequence). Trimming took off 4 bases at V and 6 bases at J, with 19 bases between the two ends. The CDR3 has 15 amino acids. The CDR3 DNA is TGTGCCAGCAGCTCCCTACTTAATAGGGCAGGCGAGCAGTACTTC. Amino acid sequence: CASSSLLNRAGEQYF.

V and J are TRBV28 and TRBJ1-1; D gene unclear. Trimming cost V 8 bases and J 4 bases, with 11 bases left between them. The length of the CDR3 is 12 residues. Germline lookup yields CDR1 MDHEN and CDR2 SYDVKM. The CDR3 loop reads CASSDPTTEAFF. Here the CDR3 DNA reads TGTGCCAGCTCGGACCCTACCACTGAAGCTTTCTTT.

The rearrangement uses TRBV1 and TRBJ2-5; TRBD1, the table's D call, was not compared with the DNA. TRBV1 is recorded as a pseudogene. CDR3 size: 16 residues. The CDR3, as DNA: TGCACCAGCAGCCAAGAAAAGGGGTCTGCTCAAGAGACCCAGTACTTC. Residues: CTSSQEKGSAQETQYF.

Concerning this clone: The sample carries other DNA sequences with the same CDR3. V and J are TRBV4-3 and TRBJ2-7; 8 positions match TRBD2. This CDR3 has 15 amino acids. From germline, CDR1 is LGHNA and CDR2 YSLEER. With 1 base clipped from V and 2 bases from J, the junction kept 4 bases outside the gene matches. The CDR3: CASSQGASGPYEQYF. CDR3 coding DNA: TGCGCCAGCAGCCAAGGGGCTAGCGGGCCCTACGAGCAGTACTTC.

The rearrangement uses TRBV6-5 and TRBJ2-7; the match to TRBD1 covers 9 bases. The CDR3 is 13 residues long. After removal of 6 bases from V and 9 bases from J, the junction contained 9 bases not matched to a gene. Per germline, CDR1 MNHEY and CDR2 SVGAGI. The chain's CDR3 is CASRRDRDVWQYF. The CDR3 nucleotides read TGTGCCAGCAGGAGGGACAGGGACGTTTGGCAGTACTTC.

The gene calls are TRBV14 and TRBJ1-5; 7 bases match TRBD1. This CDR3 is built from 17 residues. Unmatched junction bases numbered 16, after V lost 4 bases and J lost 7 bases. CDR1 and CDR2 from the germline V gene are SGHDN and FVKESK. In DNA, the CDR3 is TGTGCCAGCAGCCCCCCGACAGGGATCGCAATCAGGCAGCCCCAGCATTTT. Encoded protein: CASSPPTGIAIRQPQHF. Together with reference TRBV14 and TRBJ1-5, the CDR3 gives the full variable domain: EAGVTQFPSHSVIEKGQTVTLRCDPISGHDNLYWYRRVMGKEIKFLLHFVKESKQDESGMPNNRFLAERTGGTYSTLKVQPAELEDSGVYFCASSPPTGIAIRQPQHFGDGTRLSIL.

The chain recombines TRBV4-3 with TRBJ2-7; 7 bases map to TRBD2. Germline V gives CDR1 LGHNA, CDR2 YSLEER. V lost 0 bases and J lost 4; bases outside the gene matches: 6. The CDR3 runs 15 residues. The CDR3 sequence is CASSQEGSGTYEQYF. Written as DNA, the CDR3 is TGCGCCAGCAGCCAAGAGGGCAGCGGGACTTACGAGCAGTACTTC.

The chain has TRBV19 and TRBJ1-1, with TRBD1 as a possible D gene (6 bases). The CDR3 has 12 residues. V was shortened by 7 bases and J by 10 bases, with 16 bases between the two germline ends. CDR1 LNHDA and CDR2 SQIVND come from the germline V gene (reference sequence). In DNA form, the CDR3 reads TGTGCCAGTAAGGCCCAAGGGGGGAGAGCTTTCTTT. Protein: CASKAQGGRAFF.

Notes on this clone: Other DNA variants within this sample encode the same CDR3. V is TRBV5-8 and J is TRBJ2-7, with D hard to call. The CDR3 is 12 residues long. Germline CDR1 is SGHTS and CDR2 is YDEGEE. V lost 1 base and J lost 2, with 4 bases in between. CDR3 sequence reads: CASSLSTYEQYF. Here the CDR3 DNA reads TGTGCCAGCAGCTTGTCTACCTACGAGCAGTACTTC.

This sequence joins TRBV7-9 and TRBJ2-5, with D possibly matching TRBD1 (6 bases). This CDR3 is 16 amino acids long. CDR1 and CDR2 (germline): SEHNR, FQNEAQ (reference sequence). Trimming stripped 5 bases from V and 5 bases from J, with 21 bases between. In nucleotides, the CDR3 is TGTGCCAGCAGCCCCCTAGAGGGGGACCCATGGGAGACCCAGTACTTC. This encodes CASSPLEGDPWETQYF.

This clone has only one observation. The chain is built from TRBV5-8 and TRBJ1-1; 8 bases are shared with TRBD1. The length of the CDR3 is 14 residues. J lost 11 bases, V lost 0 bases, and 9 bases had no gene match. The germline gives CDR1 SGHTS, CDR2 YDEGEE. CDR3 nucleotide sequence: TGTGCCAGCAGCTTGGTCGCAGGGGGCGCGGACGCTTTCTTT. Translated, it gives CASSLVAGGADAFF.

V gene TRBV30 combines with J gene TRBJ1-5; the D gene is possibly TRBD1 (5 bases). Trimming cost V 0 bases and J 6 bases, with 12 bases left between them. The germline V gene has CDR1 GTSNPN and CDR2 SVGIG (reference sequence). This CDR3 comprises 14 residues. For the CDR3, the DNA is TGTGCCTGGAGTGTACATGCAGGGCTTCAGCCCCAGCATTTT. Translation: CAWSVHAGLQPQHF.

This clone was detected only once. The chain has TRBV4-1 and TRBJ2-5; 7 nucleotides align to TRBD2. J was trimmed by 4 bases and V by 5 bases; bases with no gene match: 10. The germline CDR1 and CDR2 sequences are MGHRA and YSYEKL. CDR3 length: 15 amino acids. The CDR3 region is CASSENWEGGETQYF. Here the CDR3 DNA reads TGCGCCAGCAGCGAGAACTGGGAGGGAGGAGAGACCCAGTACTTC.

The CDR3 here is CASSQDLGQGPTEAFF. For the CDR3, the DNA is TGTGCCAGCAGCCAAGATTTGGGACAGGGCCCGACTGAAGCTTTCTTT. The chain combines TRBV4-2 with TRBJ1-1, with 9 bases matching TRBD1. After removal of 0 bases from V and 5 bases from J, the junction contained 7 bases not matched to a gene. Germline-derived CDR1 and CDR2 are LGHNA and YNFKEQ. This CDR3 comprises 16 residues.